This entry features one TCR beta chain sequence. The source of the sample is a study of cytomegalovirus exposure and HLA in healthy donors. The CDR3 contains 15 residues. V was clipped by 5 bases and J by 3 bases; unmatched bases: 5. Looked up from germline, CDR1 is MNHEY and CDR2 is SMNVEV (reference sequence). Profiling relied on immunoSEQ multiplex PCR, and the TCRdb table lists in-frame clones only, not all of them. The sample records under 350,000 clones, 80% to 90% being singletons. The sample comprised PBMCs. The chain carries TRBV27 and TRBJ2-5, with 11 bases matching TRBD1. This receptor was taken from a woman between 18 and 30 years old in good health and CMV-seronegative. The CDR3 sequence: CASSGAGQGEETQYF. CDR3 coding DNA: TGTGCCAGCAGTGGCGCGGGACAGGGGGAAGAGACCCAGTACTTC.